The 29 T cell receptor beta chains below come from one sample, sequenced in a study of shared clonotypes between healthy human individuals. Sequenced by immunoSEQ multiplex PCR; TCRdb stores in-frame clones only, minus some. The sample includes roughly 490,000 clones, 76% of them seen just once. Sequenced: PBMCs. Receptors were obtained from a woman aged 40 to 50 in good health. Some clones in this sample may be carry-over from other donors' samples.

CDR3 protein: CASSPTQASPEAFF. For the CDR3, the DNA is TGTGCCAGCAGCCCGACGCAGGCCAGCCCAGAAGCTTTCTTT. The chain recombines TRBV7-8 with TRBJ1-1; D unresolved. Per germline, CDR1 SGHVS and CDR2 FQNEAQ. Trimming shortened V by 5 bases and J by 8 bases, and 18 bases separated the two germline ends. CDR3 length: 14 residues.

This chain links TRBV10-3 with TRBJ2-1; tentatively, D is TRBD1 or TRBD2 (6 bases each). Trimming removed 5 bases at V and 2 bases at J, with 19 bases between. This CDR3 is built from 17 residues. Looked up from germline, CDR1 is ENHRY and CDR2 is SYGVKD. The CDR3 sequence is CAISRGGISGAYNEQFF. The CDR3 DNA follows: TGTGCCATCAGTAGAGGGGGGATTAGCGGCGCCTACAATGAGCAGTTCTTC.

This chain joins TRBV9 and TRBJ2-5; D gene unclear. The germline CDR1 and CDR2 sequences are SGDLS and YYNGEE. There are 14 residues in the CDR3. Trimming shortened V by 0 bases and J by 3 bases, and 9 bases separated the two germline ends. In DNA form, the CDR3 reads TGTGCCAGCAGCGTAGCAGCCTGGGAAGAGACCCAGTACTTC. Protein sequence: CASSVAAWEETQYF.

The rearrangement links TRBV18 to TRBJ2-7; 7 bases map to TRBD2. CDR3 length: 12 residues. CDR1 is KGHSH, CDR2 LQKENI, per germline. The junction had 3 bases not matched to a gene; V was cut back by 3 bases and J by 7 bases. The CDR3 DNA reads TGTGCCAGCTCACCGGGGCGGGGGGAGCAGTACTTC. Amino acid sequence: CASSPGRGEQYF.

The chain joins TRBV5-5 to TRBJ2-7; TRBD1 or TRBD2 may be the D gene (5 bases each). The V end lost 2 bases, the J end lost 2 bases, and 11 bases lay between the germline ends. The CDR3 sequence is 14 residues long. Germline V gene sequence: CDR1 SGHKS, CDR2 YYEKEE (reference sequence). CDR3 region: CASSLRGGTYEQYF. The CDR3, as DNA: TGTGCCAGCAGCTTACGGGGCGGCACCTACGAGCAGTACTTC. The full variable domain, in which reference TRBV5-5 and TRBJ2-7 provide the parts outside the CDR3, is DAGVTQSPTHLIKTRGQQVTLRCSPISGHKSVSWYQQVLGQGPQFIFQYYEKEERGRGNFPDRFSARQFPNYSSELNVNALLLGDSALYLCASSLRGGTYEQYFGPGTRLTVT.

Written as DNA, the CDR3 is TGTGCCAGCAGCGTAGGAGGGAGCACCGTCTACGAGCAGTACTTC. Translated: CASSVGGSTVYEQYF. The chain is built from TRBV9 and TRBJ2-7, with TRBD2 as a possible D gene (5 bases). The CDR3 contains 15 residues. V lost 0 bases to trimming and J lost 3 bases, with 13 bases between them. Looked up from germline, CDR1 is SGDLS and CDR2 is YYNGEE.

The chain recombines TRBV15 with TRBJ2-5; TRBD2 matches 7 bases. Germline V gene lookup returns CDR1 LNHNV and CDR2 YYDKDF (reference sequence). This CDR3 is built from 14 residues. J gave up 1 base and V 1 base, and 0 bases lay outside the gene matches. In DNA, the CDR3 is TGTGCCACCAGCAGAGGACTAGCCCAAGAGACCCAGTACTTC. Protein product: CATSRGLAQETQYF.

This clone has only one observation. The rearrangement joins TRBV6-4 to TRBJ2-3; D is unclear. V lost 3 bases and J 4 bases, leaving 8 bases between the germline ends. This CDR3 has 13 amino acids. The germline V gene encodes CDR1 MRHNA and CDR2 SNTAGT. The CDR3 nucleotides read TGTGCCAGCAGTGAATTTCAAGCAGATACGCAGTATTTT. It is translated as CASSEFQADTQYF.

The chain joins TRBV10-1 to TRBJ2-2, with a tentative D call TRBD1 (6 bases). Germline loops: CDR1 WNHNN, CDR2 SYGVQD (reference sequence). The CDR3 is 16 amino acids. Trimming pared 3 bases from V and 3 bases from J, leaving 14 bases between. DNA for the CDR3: TGCGCCAGCAGTGATGCCGGGACATTTGACACCGGGGAGCTGTTTTTT. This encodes CASSDAGTFDTGELFF.

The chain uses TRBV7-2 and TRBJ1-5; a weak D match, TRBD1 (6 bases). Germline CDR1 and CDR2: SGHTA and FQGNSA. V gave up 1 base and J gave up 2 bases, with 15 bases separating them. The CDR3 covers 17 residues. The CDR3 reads CASSLVGLKGGNQPQHF. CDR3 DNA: TGTGCCAGCAGCTTAGTGGGCCTAAAGGGGGGCAATCAGCCCCAGCATTTT.

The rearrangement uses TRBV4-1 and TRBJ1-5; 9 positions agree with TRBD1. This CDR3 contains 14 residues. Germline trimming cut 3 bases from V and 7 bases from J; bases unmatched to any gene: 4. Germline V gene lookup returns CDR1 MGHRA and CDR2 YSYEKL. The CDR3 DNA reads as TGCGCCAGCAGCCAGAGGACAGGGGCCCAGCCCCAGCATTTT. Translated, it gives CASSQRTGAQPQHF.

The CDR3 reads CASSVRGQEKLFF. DNA of the CDR3: TGTGCCAGCTCCGTGCGGGGGCAGGAAAAACTGTTTTTT. The J gene is TRBJ1-4, the V gene TRBV18; perhaps TRBD1 as D (6 bases). V dropped 6 bases and J dropped 8 bases, with 13 bases sitting between them. This CDR3 has 13 amino acids. Per germline, CDR1 KGHSH and CDR2 LQKENI.

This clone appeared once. CDR3 loop: CASSLDRRSYEQYF. The CDR3 coding sequence is TGCGCCAGCAGCTTGGATAGACGGAGCTACGAGCAGTACTTC. The chain has TRBV5-1 and TRBJ2-7, with D uncertain. Germline V gene lookup returns CDR1 SGHRS and CDR2 YFSETQ. The CDR3 spans 14 residues. The V and J ends lost 0 bases and 3 bases respectively, with 10 bases between them. Supplemented by reference TRBV5-1 and TRBJ2-7, the full variable domain reads KAGVTQTPRYLIKTRGQQVTLSCSPISGHRSVSWYQQTPGQGLQFLFEYFSETQRNKGNFPGRFSGRQFSNSRSEMNVSTLELGDSALYLCASSLDRRSYEQYFGPGTRLTVT.

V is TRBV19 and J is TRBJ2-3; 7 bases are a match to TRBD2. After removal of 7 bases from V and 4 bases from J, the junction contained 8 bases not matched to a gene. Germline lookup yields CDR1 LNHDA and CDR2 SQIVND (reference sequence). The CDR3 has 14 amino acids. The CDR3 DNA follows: TGTGCCAGTAATAGCGGGCGGGGGTCAGATACGCAGTATTTT. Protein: CASNSGRGSDTQYF. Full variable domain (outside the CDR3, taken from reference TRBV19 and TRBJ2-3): DGGITQSPKYLFRKEGQNVTLSCEQNLNHDAMYWYRQDPGQGLRLIYYSQIVNDFQKGDIAEGYSVSREKKESFPLTVTSAQKNPTAFYLCASNSGRGSDTQYFGPGTRLTVL.

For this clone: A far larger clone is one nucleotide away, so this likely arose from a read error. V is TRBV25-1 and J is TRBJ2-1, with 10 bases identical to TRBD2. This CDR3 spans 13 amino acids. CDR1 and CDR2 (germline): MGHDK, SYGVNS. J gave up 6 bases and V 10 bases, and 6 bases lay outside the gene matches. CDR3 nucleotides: TGTGCCAACAGGGGACTAGCGCCCAATGAGCAGTTCTTC. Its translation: CANRGLAPNEQFF.

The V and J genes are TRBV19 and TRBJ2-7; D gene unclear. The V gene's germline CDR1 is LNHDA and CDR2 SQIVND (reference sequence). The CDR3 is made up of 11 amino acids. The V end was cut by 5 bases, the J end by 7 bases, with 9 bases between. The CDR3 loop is CASSFGREQYF. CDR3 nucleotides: TGTGCCAGTAGTTTCGGCAGGGAGCAGTACTTC. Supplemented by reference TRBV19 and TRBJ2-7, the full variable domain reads DGGITQSPKYLFRKEGQNVTLSCEQNLNHDAMYWYRQDPGQGLRLIYYSQIVNDFQKGDIAEGYSVSREKKESFPLTVTSAQKNPTAFYLCASSFGREQYFGPGTRLTVT.

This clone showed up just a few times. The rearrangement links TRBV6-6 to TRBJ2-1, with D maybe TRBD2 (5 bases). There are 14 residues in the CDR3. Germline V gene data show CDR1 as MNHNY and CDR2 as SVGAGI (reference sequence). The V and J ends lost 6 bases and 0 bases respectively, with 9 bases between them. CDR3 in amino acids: CASSPGISYNEQFF. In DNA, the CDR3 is TGTGCCAGCAGCCCCGGGATCTCCTACAATGAGCAGTTCTTC.

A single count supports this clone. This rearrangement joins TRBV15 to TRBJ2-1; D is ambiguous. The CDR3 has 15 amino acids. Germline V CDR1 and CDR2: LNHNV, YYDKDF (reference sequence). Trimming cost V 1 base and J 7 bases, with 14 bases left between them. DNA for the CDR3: TGTGCCACCAGCAGAGGGGCATCCAGGTTAAATGAGCAGTTCTTC. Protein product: CATSRGASRLNEQFF. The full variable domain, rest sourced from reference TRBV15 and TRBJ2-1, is DAMVIQNPRYQVTQFGKPVTLSCSQTLNHNVMYWYQQKSSQAPKLLFHYYDKDFNNEADTPDNFQSRRPNTSFCFLDIRSPGLGDTAMYLCATSRGASRLNEQFFGPGTRLTVL.

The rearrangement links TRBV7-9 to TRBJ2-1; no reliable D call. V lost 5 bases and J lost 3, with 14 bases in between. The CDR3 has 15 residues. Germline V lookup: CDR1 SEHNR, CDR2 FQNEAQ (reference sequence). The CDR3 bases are TGTGCCAGCAGCCCCCGGACCGGTAACTACAATGAGCAGTTCTTC. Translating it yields CASSPRTGNYNEQFF.

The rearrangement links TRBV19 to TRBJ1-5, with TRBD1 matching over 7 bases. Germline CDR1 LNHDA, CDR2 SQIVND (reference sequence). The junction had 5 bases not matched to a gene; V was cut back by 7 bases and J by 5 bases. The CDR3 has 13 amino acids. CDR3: CASNDRDHQPQHF. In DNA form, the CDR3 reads TGTGCCAGTAACGACAGGGACCATCAGCCCCAGCATTTT.

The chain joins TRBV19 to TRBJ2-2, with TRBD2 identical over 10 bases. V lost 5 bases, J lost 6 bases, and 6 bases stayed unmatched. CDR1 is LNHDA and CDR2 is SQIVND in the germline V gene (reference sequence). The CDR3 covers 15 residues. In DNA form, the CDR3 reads TGTGCCAGTAGTCCCAGCGGGGGGGCCCCCGGGGAGCTGTTTTTT. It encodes CASSPSGGAPGELFF.

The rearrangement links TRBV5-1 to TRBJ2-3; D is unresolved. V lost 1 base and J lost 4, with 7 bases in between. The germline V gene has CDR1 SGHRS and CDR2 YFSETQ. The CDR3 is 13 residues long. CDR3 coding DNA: TGCGCCAGCAGCTTGCCTAGTGCAGATACGCAGTATTTT. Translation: CASSLPSADTQYF.

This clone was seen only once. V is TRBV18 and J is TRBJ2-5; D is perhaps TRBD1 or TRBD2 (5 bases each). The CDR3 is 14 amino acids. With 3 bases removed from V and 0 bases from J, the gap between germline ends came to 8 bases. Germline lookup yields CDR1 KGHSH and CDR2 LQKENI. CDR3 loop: CASSPLGDQETQYF. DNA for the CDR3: TGTGCCAGCTCACCCCTGGGGGACCAAGAGACCCAGTACTTC.

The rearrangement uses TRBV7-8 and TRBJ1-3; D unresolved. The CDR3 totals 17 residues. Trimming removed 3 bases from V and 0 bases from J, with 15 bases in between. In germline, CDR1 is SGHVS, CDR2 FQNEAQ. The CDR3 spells CASSFRPTSPSGNTIYF. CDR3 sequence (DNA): TGTGCCAGCAGCTTCCGACCCACGAGCCCCTCTGGAAACACCATATATTTT.

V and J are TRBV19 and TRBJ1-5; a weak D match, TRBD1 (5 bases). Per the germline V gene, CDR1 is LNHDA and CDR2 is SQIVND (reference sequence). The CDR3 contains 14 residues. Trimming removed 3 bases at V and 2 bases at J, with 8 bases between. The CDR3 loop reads CASSIREGNQPQHF. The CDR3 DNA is TGTGCCAGTAGTATCAGGGAAGGCAATCAGCCCCAGCATTTT.

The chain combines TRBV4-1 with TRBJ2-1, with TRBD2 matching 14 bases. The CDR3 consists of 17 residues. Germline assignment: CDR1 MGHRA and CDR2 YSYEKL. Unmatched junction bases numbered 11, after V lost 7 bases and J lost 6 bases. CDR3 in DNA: TGCGCCAGCACTCGGGGGCCGGGGACTAGCGGGAGCAATGAGCAGTTCTTC. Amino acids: CASTRGPGTSGSNEQFF.

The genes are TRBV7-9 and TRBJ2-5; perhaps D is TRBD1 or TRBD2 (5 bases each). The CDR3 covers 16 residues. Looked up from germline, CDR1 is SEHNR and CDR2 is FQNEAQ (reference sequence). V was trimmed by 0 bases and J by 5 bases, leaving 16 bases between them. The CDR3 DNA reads TGTGCCAGCAGCTTAGCGGGGGACCCTACTGGGGAGACCCAGTACTTC. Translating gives CASSLAGDPTGETQYF.

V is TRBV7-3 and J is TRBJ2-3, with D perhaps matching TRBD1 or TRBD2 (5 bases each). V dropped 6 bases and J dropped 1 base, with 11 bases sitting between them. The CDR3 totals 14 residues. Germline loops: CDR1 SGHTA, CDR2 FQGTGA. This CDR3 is CASSRGAGTDTQYF. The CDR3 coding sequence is TGTGCCAGCAGTCGAGGGGCGGGCACAGATACGCAGTATTTT. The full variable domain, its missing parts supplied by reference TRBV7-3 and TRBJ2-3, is GAGVSQTPSNKVTEKGKYVELRCDPISGHTALYWYRQSLGQGPEFLIYFQGTGAADDSGLPNDRFFAVRPEGSVSTLKIQRTERGDSAVYLCASSRGAGTDTQYFGPGTRLTVL.

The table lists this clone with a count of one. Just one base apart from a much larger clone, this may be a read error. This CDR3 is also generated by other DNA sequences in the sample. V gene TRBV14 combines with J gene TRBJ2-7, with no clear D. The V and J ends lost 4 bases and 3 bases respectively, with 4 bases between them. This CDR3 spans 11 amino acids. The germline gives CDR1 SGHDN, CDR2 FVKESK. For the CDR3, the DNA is TGTGCCAGCAGCCCCGGCTACGAGCAGTACTTC. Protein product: CASSPGYEQYF.